This TCR beta chain is drawn from a study of identical twins. This CDR3 region has 16 residues. V lost 0 bases and J lost 1, with 14 bases in between. Germline assignment: CDR1 SGHRS and CDR2 YFSETQ. MiXCR, applied by TCRdb to the 5' RACE reads, yields one record per CDR3 protein. The table records some 660,000 distinct CDR3 sequences, 8.5% to 9% of them present only once. This clonotype was counted a few times. The data also belong to a second study, concerning yellow fever vaccine responses in identical twins.

Source material: PBMCs. The chain recombines TRBV5-1 with TRBJ2-7, with D perhaps matching TRBD1 (7 bases). The receptor comes from a young woman in good health. The CDR3 coding sequence is TGCGCCAGCAGCTTGGTAGCGGCAGGGGGTTCCTACGAGCAGTACTTC. The encoded protein is CASSLVAAGGSYEQYF. The full variable domain, rest sourced from reference TRBV5-1 and TRBJ2-7, is KAGVTQTPRYLIKTRGQQVTLSCSPISGHRSVSWYQQTPGQGLQFLFEYFSETQRNKGNFPGRFSGRQFSNSRSEMNVSTLELGDSALYLCASSLVAAGGSYEQYFGPGTRLTVT.